One and the same sample provided the 7 T cell receptor beta chains below, sequenced in a study of patients and donors after allogeneic stem cell transplantation. TCRdb independently ran MiXCR on the RT-PCR reads; one entry per CDR3 protein. This sample has around 760 distinct CDR3 sequences, with around 1.5% found just once. The sample comprised blood, either unsorted or a sorted T cell fraction (not recorded which). All receptors derive from a human donor who was either an allogeneic HSCT recipient or a stem cell or donor lymphocyte infusion donor (not recorded which). It is not recorded whose cells these are; they may come from a transplant donor.

Relative to its sample, this clonotype is medium-sized. V gene TRBV5-6 combines with J gene TRBJ1-6; D is possibly TRBD1 (5 bases). V lost 3 bases to trimming and J lost 9 bases, with 13 bases between them. The germline gives CDR1 SGHDT, CDR2 YYEEEE. The CDR3 runs to 14 residues. The CDR3 loop is CASSSGVLGSPLHF. In nucleotides, the CDR3 is TGTGCCAGCAGCTCGGGGGTATTGGGTTCACCCCTCCACTTT.

Within the sample, this clonotype is medium-sized (0.01 to 0.1%). The chain joins TRBV7-2 to TRBJ2-1; TRBD2 matches 7 bases. The V gene end was trimmed by 4 bases and the J gene end by 7 bases; junction bases not matched to a gene: 7. The CDR3 length is 14 residues. Germline V gene sequence: CDR1 SGHTA, CDR2 FQGNSA. This CDR3 reads CASSSTSYSNEQFF. DNA for the CDR3: TGTGCCAGCAGCTCGACTAGCTACTCGAATGAGCAGTTCTTC.

This clonotype is large. This chain uses TRBV6-2 or TRBV6-3 with TRBJ2-1, with 12 bases aligning to TRBD2. This CDR3 has 16 amino acids. With 6 bases clipped from V and 6 bases from J, the junction kept 9 bases outside the gene matches. Germline V gene sequence: CDR1 MNHEY, CDR2 SVGEGT. The CDR3 nucleotides are TGTGCCAGCAGACTCCGACTAGCGGGAGACGGCAATGAGCAGTTCTTC. Translated: CASRLRLAGDGNEQFF.

Within the sample, this clonotype is medium-sized (0.01 to 0.1%). V and J are TRBV5-4 and TRBJ2-1; no definite D call. Germline loops: CDR1 SGHNT, CDR2 YYREEE (reference sequence). Trimming pared 0 bases from V and 10 bases from J, leaving 8 bases between. The CDR3 has 12 amino acids. The CDR3 spells CASSLGVREQFF. The DNA for the CDR3 is TGTGCCAGCAGCTTGGGCGTGAGGGAGCAGTTCTTC.

This clonotype is classed as medium-sized (0.01 to 0.1%). The chain couples TRBV20-1 to TRBJ2-7; no definite D call. Trimming took off 6 bases at V and 5 bases at J, with 8 bases between the two ends. Per the germline V gene, CDR1 is DFQATT and CDR2 is SNEGSKA (reference sequence). The CDR3 covers 10 residues. CDR3: CSAPINEQYF. For the CDR3, the DNA is TGCAGTGCCCCTATCAACGAGCAGTACTTC.

The V gene is TRBV20-1, the J gene TRBJ2-1; no clear D gene. Germline V gene data show CDR1 as DFQATT and CDR2 as SNEGSKA (reference sequence). Trimming pared 3 bases from V and 5 bases from J, leaving 5 bases between. The CDR3 is 11 residues long. The CDR3 DNA follows: TGCAGTGCTAGTAATGACAATGAGCAGTTCTTC. Protein: CSASNDNEQFF.

By share of the sample, this clonotype is medium-sized (0.01 to 0.1%). The chain has TRBV13 and TRBJ2-5, with 13 bases identical to TRBD2. Germline V gene lookup returns CDR1 PRHDT and CDR2 FYEKMQ (reference sequence). CDR3 length equals 17 residues. Trimming took 5 bases from V and 5 from J; bases not matched to a gene: 11. DNA for the CDR3: TGTGCCAGCAGCACCCAGCGGACTAGCGGGAGTTCTGAGACCCAGTACTTC. Amino acids: CASSTQRTSGSSETQYF. Looking up the rest from reference TRBV13 and TRBJ2-5 gives the full variable domain: AAGVIQSPRHLIKEKRETATLKCYPIPRHDTVYWYQQGPGQDPQFLISFYEKMQSDKGSIPDRFSAQQFSDYHSELNMSSLELGDSALYFCASSTQRTSGSSETQYFGPGTRLLVL.